This is a list of T cell receptor beta chains from one sample in a study of regulatory dendritic cells for organ transplantation. The antigens of these receptors remain unknown. The assay was immunoSEQ multiplex PCR, and TCRdb's table has in-frame clones only and misses some. The sample consists of some 10,000 clones, over 70% of them appearing once. Sequenced: memory CD4+ T cells from blood cultured with regulatory dendritic cells. All receptors derive from a human donor in good health. CDR3s leave out the opening cysteine and the closing phenylalanine or tryptophan. The order of the fields is CDR3 length, V gene, CDR3 protein.

>13|TRBV7-6
ASSLVRVRTDTQY
>15|TRBV5-1
ASSLSSVGQGGNEQF
>12|TRBV6-1
ASSGGPGVDTQY
>13|TRBV29-1
SVVSGQGAAYEQY
>12|TRBV4-1
ASSGREGSYEQY
>19|TRBV12-5
ASGLVRLRASGGPSYNEQF
>14|TRBV2
ASSADRGRANEKLF
>16|TRBV4-1
ASSQDLFRQGLGEKLF
>11|TRBV11-2
ASSPSGDYGYT
>14|TRBV9
ASSETPGGAGETQY
>11|TRBV6-5
ASGRAVNTEAF
>12|TRBV7-2
ASSLDRASYEQY
>12|TRBV4-3
ASSQDSLPGTQY
>13|TRBV11-3
ASSPGQGNTGELF
>11|TRBV6-5
ASSTRQGNEQF
>12|TRBV2
ASSEGRVGEKLF
>13|TRBV13
ASSLGQGFNSPLH
>14|TRBV18
ASSPWSGGVTDTQY
>15|TRBV18
ASSPNRSPPLANVLT
>12|TRBV6-1
ASRRTGRDTEAF
>13|TRBV6-4
ASSEGQGAVDTQY
>13|TRBV2
ASSTGPTDRGYKY